This passage covers 18 T cell receptor beta chains from one sample sequenced in a study of T cell repertoires in cytomegalovirus infection. TCRdb fed the reads into MiXCR, producing one record per CDR3 protein. In the table there are 8,000 or so distinct CDR3 sequences, about half of which are singletons. These receptors lack a known antigen. Sequencing was done on a sample of PBMCs, sequenced either directly or after in vitro stimulation (not recorded which). The receptor source for this set is a human donor in good health (CMV status not recorded). Some clones in this sample may be carry-over from other donors' samples.

This clonotype was picked up a small number of times. The chain links TRBV7-2 to TRBJ1-5, with 9 bases identical to TRBD1. CDR1 and CDR2 (germline): SGHTA, FQGNSA. CDR3 length: 14 residues. With V trimmed by 4 bases and J by 5 bases, 3 bases remained unmatched. Written as DNA, the CDR3 is TGTGCCAGCAGCTCCCGGACAGGGGATCAGCCCCAGCATTTT. Residues: CASSSRTGDQPQHF.

The V call is TRBV27, the J call TRBJ2-3; TRBD2 matches at 7 bases. From germline, CDR1 is MNHEY and CDR2 SMNVEV (reference sequence). V shed 0 bases, J shed 0 bases, and the junction held 15 bases outside the gene matches. The CDR3 extends over 20 amino acids. CDR3 loop: CASSLSSDLPGGLSTDTQYF. The CDR3 region has the DNA TGTGCCAGCAGTTTATCGAGTGACTTACCGGGAGGCCTTAGCACAGATACGCAGTATTTT.

J is TRBJ2-7 and V is TRBV6-2 or TRBV6-3; TRBD1 agrees at 7 bases. Germline trimming cut 2 bases from V and 2 bases from J; bases unmatched to any gene: 3. CDR1 is MNHEY, CDR2 SVGEGT, per germline. The CDR3 runs 14 residues. The CDR3 loop is CASSYPGTAYEQYF. The CDR3 DNA reads as TGTGCCAGCAGTTACCCGGGGACAGCCTACGAGCAGTACTTC.

About this clonotype: The conserved final phenylalanine or tryptophan is absent from the CDR3, which likely points to a read error. The DNA is omitted, as the CDR3 cannot be located on it reliably, and the CDR3 follows TCRdb's listing. CDR3 sequence reads: CATGLRQGTNQPKHC. This chain uses TRBV6-5 with TRBJ1-5; TRBD1, the D gene given by the table, was not confirmed from the DNA. The CDR3 has 15 amino acids, counting both end residues. Germline V gene lookup returns CDR1 MNHEY and CDR2 SVGAGI.

This clonotype was picked up a small number of times. The rearrangement links TRBV5-1 to TRBJ1-2; tentative D call: TRBD1 (6 bases). The CDR3 length is 14 residues. Trimming cost V 4 bases and J 8 bases, with 18 bases left between them. CDR1 and CDR2 from the germline V gene are SGHRS and YFSETQ. CDR3 DNA sequence: TGCGCCAGCAGCGGGGGTGAGGGGGTTAACGGCTACACCTTC. Residues: CASSGGEGVNGYTF.

V gene TRBV28 combines with J gene TRBJ2-7; D remains ambiguous. With 6 bases removed from V and 0 bases from J, the gap between germline ends came to 6 bases. This CDR3 spans 12 amino acids. Germline values: CDR1 MDHEN, CDR2 SYDVKM. The CDR3 DNA follows: TGTGCCAGCAGCGAGAACTCCTACGAGCAGTACTTC. It yields the protein CASSENSYEQYF.

Of note for this clonotype: This CDR3 fails to terminate in the conserved phenylalanine or tryptophan, so it likely reflects a read error. The chain couples TRBV12-3 or TRBV12-4 to TRBJ1-1, with D possibly TRBD1 on 6 matching bases. This CDR3 spans 16 amino acids. The CDR3 coding sequence is TGTGCCAGCAGCCTCAGGGGTTCCAAACAGGACACGGAAGCTTTCTGT. This translates into CASSLRGSKQDTEAFC.

The gene calls are TRBV7-2 and TRBJ2-7, with 8 bases fitting TRBD2. The CDR3 length is 15 residues. The germline V gene encodes CDR1 SGHTA and CDR2 FQGNSA. The trim removed 5 bases at V and 6 bases at J, leaving 12 bases unmatched. The CDR3 DNA reads as TGTGCCAGCAGCCCTAGCGGGCCTACACGTGGCGAGCAGTACTTC. Amino acid sequence: CASSPSGPTRGEQYF.

Note on this clonotype: A read error is possible here, since a much larger clone lies one base away. CDR3 loop: CVSSYSRGYTQYF. CDR3 DNA: TGTGTCAGCAGTTACTCGAGGGGTTATACGCAGTATTTT. The rearrangement links TRBV6-5 to TRBJ2-3; D is perhaps TRBD1 or TRBD2 (5 bases each). CDR1 and CDR2 from the germline V gene are MNHEY and SVGAGI. The CDR3 covers 13 residues.

V is TRBV12-3 or TRBV12-4 and J is TRBJ1-2; TRBD1 might be the D (6 bases). The V gene lost 7 bases and the J gene lost 2 bases, with 11 bases spanning the gap. There are 13 residues in the CDR3. Here the CDR3 DNA reads TGTGCCAGCACCGAAGGGGGAAACTATGGCTACACCTTC. Translating gives CASTEGGNYGYTF.

This clonotype has a count of ten or more. This sequence joins TRBV6-1 and TRBJ1-2; D is unclear. The germline CDR1 and CDR2 sequences are MNHNS and SASEGT. Trimming removed 6 bases from V and 7 bases from J, with 9 bases in between. This CDR3 is built from 11 residues. In nucleotides, the CDR3 is TGTGCCAGCAGGGTCTACGGTGGCTACACCTTC. Translated: CASRVYGGYTF.

This chain links TRBV11-2 with TRBJ2-1, with 7 bases that match TRBD2. V shed 5 bases, J shed 3 bases, and the junction held 4 bases outside the gene matches. Looked up from germline, CDR1 is SGHAT and CDR2 is FQNNGV. The CDR3 runs to 14 residues. CDR3 coding DNA: TGTGCCAGCAGCCTACTAGCGCTCTACAATGAGCAGTTCTTC. It yields the protein CASSLLALYNEQFF.

A remark on this clonotype: The junction shows a germline mismatch at one end, possibly a read error. The chain recombines TRBV12-3 or TRBV12-4 with TRBJ1-1, with D possibly matching TRBD1 (6 bases). CDR3 size: 16 residues. CDR3 coding DNA: TGTGCCAGCAGCCTCAGTGTTTCCAAACAGGGCACGGAGGCTTTATTT. Encoded protein: CASSLSVSKQGTEALF.

This chain links TRBV30 with TRBJ2-7; D ambiguous. CDR3 length equals 13 residues. Deletions cut 1 base from V and 4 bases from J, with 11 bases between. CDR1 and CDR2 from the germline V gene are GTSNPN and SVGIG (reference sequence). The CDR3 loop reads CAWSAGQGYEQYF. CDR3 DNA sequence: TGTGCCTGGAGTGCCGGCCAAGGGTACGAGCAGTACTTC. Filled out from reference TRBV30 and TRBJ2-7, the complete variable domain reads SQTIHQWPATLVQPVGSPLSLECTVEGTSNPNLYWYRQAAGRGLQLLFYSVGIGQISSEVPQNLSASRPQDRQFILSSKKLLLSDSGFYLCAWSAGQGYEQYFGPGTRLTVT.

The chain recombines TRBV11-1 with TRBJ2-7, with 10 bases fitting TRBD2. V was pared by 5 bases and J by 6 bases, with 13 bases of the junction left unmatched. The CDR3 loop spans 16 amino acids. Germline lookup yields CDR1 SGHAT and CDR2 FQDESV (reference sequence). This CDR3 reads CASSLVRGLAGAEQYF. In nucleotides, the CDR3 is TGTGCCAGCAGCCTAGTCCGGGGGCTAGCGGGAGCCGAGCAGTACTTC.

This clonotype was counted only a few times. Germline is not matched at one junction end, which may reflect a read error. The V call is TRBV12-3 or TRBV12-4, the J call TRBJ1-1; possibly TRBD1 for D (5 bases). CDR3 length: 16 amino acids. The CDR3 region has the DNA TGTGCCTGCAGCCTCAGGGTTTCCAAACATGTCACTGAAGCTTTCTTT. It encodes CACSLRVSKHVTEAFF.

A word on this clonotype: Since the CDR3 does not end with the conserved phenylalanine or tryptophan, this likely comes from a read error. The DNA is left out, because the CDR3 cannot be placed on it with certainty; the CDR3 is given as TCRdb lists it. The chain couples TRBV7-2 to TRBJ1-2; TRBD1 is taken as the D call from the table, unchecked against the DNA. Germline CDR1 is SGHTA and CDR2 is FQGNSA. From its first to its last residue, the CDR3 has 19 amino acids. The CDR3 is CASSLGAITATGLGSGYTL.

This clonotype appeared many times. The germline gene is not matched at one end of the junction; a read error may be the cause. The rearrangement uses TRBV12-3 or TRBV12-4 and TRBJ1-1, with D perhaps matching TRBD1 (5 bases). CDR3 length: 16 amino acids. CDR3 sequence reads: CASSLRVSKQFTEDFF. The CDR3 DNA reads TGTGCCAGCAGCCTCAGGGTTTCCAAACAGTTCACTGAAGATTTCTTT.